The 4 T cell receptor beta chains below were found in one sample sequenced in a study of control samples from healthy donors and cancer patients. TCRdb's copy holds only in-frame clones and misses some; the assay was immunoSEQ multiplex PCR. This sample has 170,000 or so clones; 94% occur once, and the top ten carry 1.3%. Sequences were obtained from blood. The receptors were gathered from a woman between 18 and 30 years old in good health.

This rearrangement joins TRBV19 to TRBJ1-2, with D possibly matching TRBD1 (5 bases). The CDR3 loop spans 10 amino acids. Germline assignment: CDR1 LNHDA and CDR2 SQIVND (reference sequence). V was pared by 6 bases and J by 8 bases, with 7 bases between. In DNA, the CDR3 is TGTGCCAGTAGGGGGGAAGGCTACACCTTC. Protein: CASRGEGYTF. The full variable domain, completed using reference TRBV19 and TRBJ1-2, is DGGITQSPKYLFRKEGQNVTLSCEQNLNHDAMYWYRQDPGQGLRLIYYSQIVNDFQKGDIAEGYSVSREKKESFPLTVTSAQKNPTAFYLCASRGEGYTFGSGTRLTVV.

This chain links TRBV9 with TRBJ2-7; 8 bases align to TRBD2. The CDR3 extends over 14 amino acids. The J segment lost 3 bases and the V segment lost 4 bases, leaving 6 bases of the junction unmatched. Per germline, CDR1 SGDLS and CDR2 YYNGEE. CDR3: CASSPRGRSYEQYF. The DNA of the CDR3 is TGTGCCAGCAGCCCCCGCGGGAGGAGCTACGAGCAGTACTTC.

The chain couples TRBV23-1 to TRBJ2-1; 8 bases map to TRBD2. TRBV23-1 is an ORF; its function is uncertain. The length of the CDR3 is 15 residues. Trimming at V came to 2 bases and at J to 4 bases, leaving 4 bases not matched to a gene. CDR3: CASSQGLAEYNEQFF. As DNA, the CDR3 is TGCGCCAGCAGTCAAGGACTAGCAGAATACAATGAGCAGTTCTTC.

The rearrangement uses TRBV28 and TRBJ2-5, with 8 bases matching TRBD2. The CDR3 spans 15 residues. CDR1 and CDR2 from the germline V gene are MDHEN and SYDVKM. Losses at the gene ends were 6 bases for V and 2 bases for J; bases not matched to a gene: 8. Here the CDR3 DNA reads TGTGCCAGCAGCCAGCGGGGGACCGTTCAAGAGACCCAGTACTTC. Translation: CASSQRGTVQETQYF.